This TCR beta chain was found in a study of T cell changes during pregnancy in multiple sclerosis. Profiled with immunoSEQ multiplex PCR; TCRdb holds only in-frame clones, not every one. Of tens of thousands of clones listed, 80% to 95% are singletons. Trimming at V came to 4 bases and at J to 0 bases, leaving 11 bases not matched to a gene. The CDR3 is 18 amino acids. The germline CDR1 and CDR2 sequences are SGDLS and YYNGEE. The sequencing used peripheral blood, collected after pregnancy. The source is a female donor with multiple sclerosis, enrolled in a pregnancy study. The gene calls are TRBV9 and TRBJ2-3; 10 bases map to TRBD1. The CDR3 DNA is TGTGCCAGCAGCCTAGGGACAGGGGCTTTCCTTAGCACAGATACGCAGTATTTT. As protein: CASSLGTGAFLSTDTQYF.